Shown below are 31 T cell receptor beta chains from a single sample sequenced in a study of blood T cells in healthy people across ages. Alongside a J-beta primer mix, a sample-barcoded 5' primer served in a second PCR lasting 7 to 11 cycles. TCRdb re-called the 5' RACE reads through MiXCR, storing one row per CDR3 protein. The sample consists of fewer than 2 million distinct CDR3 sequences, around 42% of them appearing once. The sample taken for sequencing was blood. The source of these receptors is a human donor in good health.

With respect to this clonotype: The junction does not match germline at one end; this may be a read error. The rearrangement uses TRBV7-9 and TRBJ2-7; TRBD2 is a possible D gene (6 bases). Germline CDR1 and CDR2: SEHNR and FQNEAQ (reference sequence). The CDR3 loop spans 14 amino acids. This CDR3 is CVSSLALAVYEQYF. In nucleotides, the CDR3 is TGTGTCAGCAGCTTAGCGTTAGCGGTATACGAGCAGTACTTC. Based on the CDR3 plus reference TRBV7-9 and TRBJ2-7, the full variable domain is DTGVSQNPRHKITKRGQNVTFRCDPISEHNRLYWYRQTLGQGPEFLTYFQNEAQLEKSRLLSDRFSAERPKGSFSTLEIQRTEQGDSAMYLCVSSLALAVYEQYFGPGTRLTVT.

This clonotype showed up just once. V is TRBV7-2 and J is TRBJ2-5, with 7 bases matching TRBD2. The junction had 3 bases not matched to a gene; V was cut back by 1 base and J by 1 base. The CDR3 sequence is 15 residues long. Germline lookup yields CDR1 SGHTA and CDR2 FQGNSA. The CDR3 here is CASSLGSSGQETQYF. In nucleotides, the CDR3 is TGTGCCAGCAGCTTAGGTTCTAGCGGCCAAGAGACCCAGTACTTC.

This clonotype was observed a few times. The CDR3 protein is CSAYRGNIQYF. The CDR3 DNA sequence: TGCAGTGCCTACAGGGGAAACATTCAGTACTTC. The V gene is TRBV20-1, the J gene TRBJ2-4; 7 nucleotides align to TRBD1. This CDR3 has 11 residues. The germline gives CDR1 DFQATT, CDR2 SNEGSKA (reference sequence). V was pared by 6 bases and J by 6 bases, with 2 bases of the junction left unmatched.

The chain joins TRBV11-2 to TRBJ2-2; no clear D. Per germline, CDR1 SGHAT and CDR2 FQNNGV. CDR3 length: 14 residues. Trimming pared 1 base from V and 6 bases from J, leaving 9 bases between. The CDR3 coding sequence is TGTGCCAGCAGCTTAGGATCCTTTTCCGGGGAGCTGTTTTTT. Residues: CASSLGSFSGELFF.

V usage is TRBV20-1 and J usage is TRBJ1-1; 8 bases agree with TRBD1. The CDR3 has 15 amino acids. The ends lost 5 bases at V and 0 bases at J; junction bases unmatched: 8. CDR1 and CDR2 from the germline V gene are DFQATT and SNEGSKA (reference sequence). CDR3: CSASPAGQVNTEAFF. The CDR3 coding sequence is TGCAGTGCTTCGCCGGCGGGACAGGTGAACACTGAAGCTTTCTTT.

This rearrangement joins TRBV18 to TRBJ2-1; D remains unclear. Germline V CDR1 and CDR2: KGHSH, LQKENI. Trimming removed 1 base from V and 8 bases from J, with 18 bases in between. This CDR3 region has 16 residues. CDR3 loop: CASSPRGLAHDDEQFF. Here the CDR3 DNA reads TGTGCCAGCTCACCACGAGGATTAGCCCACGACGATGAGCAGTTCTTC. The complete variable domain, with remaining parts taken from reference TRBV18 and TRBJ2-1, reads NAGVMQNPRHLVRRRGQEARLRCSPMKGHSHVYWYRQLPEEGLKFMVYLQKENIIDESGMPKERFSAEFPKEGPSILRIQQVVRGDSAAYFCASSPRGLAHDDEQFFGPGTRLTVL.

To note about this clonotype: A read error may produce the germline difference seen at one junction end. The V and J genes are TRBV7-8 and TRBJ2-5; 11 bases line up with TRBD2. CDR1 SGHVS and CDR2 FQNEAQ come from the germline V gene. The CDR3 contains 17 residues. Here the CDR3 DNA reads TGTGCTAGCAGCTCAGAACGGCTAGCGGGGGGCCAAGAGACCCAGTACTTC. It is translated as CASSSERLAGGQETQYF.

The DNA of the CDR3 is TGCGCCAGCAGTCGCGGTTGGGTAGAGACCCAGTACTTC. It specifies CASSRGWVETQYF. This chain links TRBV4-3 with TRBJ2-5; no firm D call. V was shortened by 6 bases and J by 4 bases, with 12 bases between the two germline ends. Germline V gene data show CDR1 as LGHNA and CDR2 as YSLEER. This CDR3 has 13 residues.

In the case of this clonotype: The junction differs from germline at one of its ends, possibly a read error. V and J are TRBV27 and TRBJ1-5; possibly TRBD1 for D (5 bases). The CDR3 has 13 amino acids. The germline V gene has CDR1 MNHEY and CDR2 SMNVEV (reference sequence). CDR3 DNA sequence: TGTGCCGGCAGTTTGAGACAGCCGCCGCCCCAGCATTTT. Its protein is CAGSLRQPPPQHF.

This chain joins TRBV2 and TRBJ2-2; 14 bases are a match to TRBD2. This CDR3 has 18 amino acids. V lost 4 bases to trimming and J lost 3 bases; unmatched junction nucleotides: 7. Germline V gene data show CDR1 as SNHLY and CDR2 as FYNNEI. The CDR3 here is CASSVGLAGGAYTGELFF. CDR3 DNA sequence: TGTGCCAGCAGTGTCGGACTAGCGGGGGGAGCTTACACCGGGGAGCTGTTTTTT. The whole variable domain, remainder taken from reference TRBV2 and TRBJ2-2, is EPEVTQTPSHQVTQMGQEVILRCVPISNHLYFYWYRQILGQKVEFLVSFYNNEISEKSEIFDDQFSVERPDGSNFTLKIRSTKLEDSAMYFCASSVGLAGGAYTGELFFGEGSRLTVL.

Many counts were recorded for this clonotype. CDR3 bases: TGTGCCAGCAGCCAAGAGGGCATAGGAGACAATGAGCAGTTCTTC. Encoded protein: CASSQEGIGDNEQFF. The chain joins TRBV4-2 to TRBJ2-1; the D is unclear. CDR1 and CDR2 from the germline V gene are LGHNA and YNFKEQ. V lost 0 bases and J lost 5, with 11 bases in between. The length of the CDR3 is 15 residues.

In this sample, this clonotype turned up a few times. The gene calls are TRBV5-1 and TRBJ2-3; possible D gene TRBD1, 5 bases. This CDR3 has 14 amino acids. Trimming removed 3 bases from V and 3 bases from J, with 11 bases in between. The germline V gene has CDR1 SGHRS and CDR2 YFSETQ. The CDR3 sequence is CASSSTTETDTQYF. The CDR3 DNA sequence: TGCGCCAGCAGCTCTACGACAGAAACAGATACGCAGTATTTT.

This clonotype has only one observation. The genes are TRBV15 and TRBJ1-1, with D unresolved. There are 15 residues in the CDR3. Trimming left V 3 bases short and J 2 bases short, with 13 bases between. The germline CDR1 and CDR2 sequences are LNHNV and YYDKDF (reference sequence). CDR3 residues: CATSSPARDNTEAFF. CDR3 DNA: TGTGCCACCAGCAGTCCCGCACGGGATAACACTGAAGCTTTCTTT.

The V and J genes are TRBV15 and TRBJ1-1; D might be TRBD1 (5 bases). The CDR3 is made up of 17 amino acids. Trimming left V 0 bases short and J 4 bases short, with 18 bases between. Germline CDR1 and CDR2: LNHNV and YYDKDF (reference sequence). The CDR3 reads CATSRDPLGEGSTEAFF. CDR3 in DNA: TGTGCCACCAGCAGAGATCCCCTGGGGGAGGGATCCACTGAAGCTTTCTTT.

The chain carries TRBV2 and TRBJ2-1; 8 nucleotides agree with TRBD2. J gave up 15 bases and V 6 bases, and 16 bases lay outside the gene matches. The CDR3 runs to 14 residues. CDR1 and CDR2 (germline): SNHLY, FYNNEI. The CDR3 DNA is TGTGCCAGCAGGCCAACGGGGGGGGCTAAGGAGTTGTTCTTC. Translated, it gives CASRPTGGAKELFF.

This clonotype was counted between two and nine times. J is TRBJ2-1 and V is TRBV7-9, with a tentative D call TRBD1 (6 bases). V lost 1 base, J lost 3 bases, and 10 bases lay in between. Germline V lookup: CDR1 SEHNR, CDR2 FQNEAQ (reference sequence). CDR3 size: 15 residues. The CDR3 DNA is TGTGCCAGCAGCTTAGTATCACAGGGCTACAATGAGCAGTTCTTC. It is translated as CASSLVSQGYNEQFF.

Concerning this clonotype: One end of the junction is discordant with germline, which a read error may explain. The CDR3 DNA reads TGTGCCAGCAGCCTAGCGACAGGGGCGACGAGTGGCTACACCTTC. It yields the protein CASSLATGATSGYTF. The chain combines TRBV7-2 with TRBJ1-2; 8 bases map to TRBD1. This CDR3 has 15 amino acids. Germline loops: CDR1 SGHTA, CDR2 FQGNSA.

This chain links TRBV5-1 with TRBJ1-2; a weak D match, TRBD1 (5 bases). Looked up from germline, CDR1 is SGHRS and CDR2 is YFSETQ. This CDR3 has 14 amino acids. V was cut by 4 bases and J by 5 bases, with 15 bases left in between. The CDR3 spells CASSPTGLTYGYTF. The CDR3 coding sequence is TGCGCCAGCAGCCCTACGGGACTGACTTATGGCTACACCTTC.

This clonotype was detected only a few times. The chain recombines TRBV5-5 with TRBJ2-1; 7 bases are a match to TRBD2. The CDR3 extends over 15 amino acids. CDR1 SGHKS and CDR2 YYEKEE come from the germline V gene (reference sequence). Trimming at V came to 3 bases and at J to 10 bases, leaving 13 bases not matched to a gene. CDR3 in amino acids: CASSSGLSTRSEQFF. For the CDR3, the DNA is TGTGCCAGCAGCTCGGGACTATCAACCCGCAGCGAGCAGTTCTTC.

This clonotype was detected many times. The V and J genes are TRBV7-9 and TRBJ2-5, with D maybe TRBD1 (6 bases). Germline V gene lookup returns CDR1 SEHNR and CDR2 FQNEAQ (reference sequence). This CDR3 has 15 residues. V was shortened by 5 bases and J by 7 bases, with 20 bases between the two germline ends. The CDR3 DNA reads TGTGCCAGCAGCAACACCGGGACACCTGGTTGGACCCAGTACTTC. Its translation is CASSNTGTPGWTQYF.

V and J are TRBV7-2 and TRBJ1-1; D possibly corresponds to TRBD1 (6 bases). Trimming removed 2 bases from V and 10 bases from J, with 8 bases in between. Germline-derived CDR1 and CDR2 are SGHTA and FQGNSA. The CDR3 contains 11 residues. The DNA for the CDR3 is TGTGCCAGCAGCTTAACAGGGTTAGCTTTCTTT. Residues: CASSLTGLAFF.

To note about this clonotype: Germline and junction disagree at one end, which may indicate a read error. The chain is built from TRBV7-3 and TRBJ2-2; D is perhaps TRBD2 (5 bases). The germline CDR1 and CDR2 sequences are SGHTA and FQGTGA. The length of the CDR3 is 16 residues. CDR3 in DNA: TGTGCCAGCAGTTCGGACTGGACGGGCAACACCGGGGAGCGGTTTTTT. Residues: CASSSDWTGNTGERFF.

The genes are TRBV20-1 and TRBJ2-7; 11 nucleotides align to TRBD1. There are 15 residues in the CDR3. The germline V gene encodes CDR1 DFQATT and CDR2 SNEGSKA (reference sequence). V lost 2 bases, J lost 0 bases, and 3 bases stayed unmatched. The CDR3 bases are TGCAGTGCTAGATGGGGGACAGGGGGCTCCTACGAGCAGTACTTC. This gives the protein CSARWGTGGSYEQYF.

The J gene is TRBJ2-5, the V gene TRBV20-1; D possibly corresponds to TRBD2 (6 bases). This CDR3 is 14 amino acids long. V was trimmed by 0 bases and J by 7 bases, leaving 15 bases between them. CDR1 and CDR2 from the germline V gene are DFQATT and SNEGSKA (reference sequence). This CDR3 reads CSARDEDWGGTQYF. CDR3 nucleotide sequence: TGCAGTGCTAGAGATGAGGACTGGGGAGGGACCCAGTACTTC.

J is TRBJ1-5 and V is TRBV20-1; no clear D gene. Germline lookup yields CDR1 DFQATT and CDR2 SNEGSKA (reference sequence). V lost 6 bases to trimming and J lost 3 bases, with 9 bases between them. The CDR3 has 12 amino acids. The CDR3 DNA follows: TGCAGTGCCCTTGGAGACAATCAGCCCCAGCATTTT. Protein sequence: CSALGDNQPQHF.

The table lists this clonotype with a few counts. The chain joins TRBV6-5 to TRBJ2-1; perhaps TRBD2 as D (5 bases). Per germline, CDR1 MNHEY and CDR2 SVGAGI. Trimming took off 4 bases at V and 9 bases at J, with 16 bases between the two ends. CDR3 length: 14 amino acids. The CDR3: CASSLTSSRGEQFF. The CDR3 bases are TGTGCCAGCAGTTTGACTTCTTCCCGGGGTGAGCAGTTCTTC.

This chain joins TRBV12-5 and TRBJ1-2; 8 bases match TRBD1. Germline values: CDR1 LGHNT, CDR2 FRNRAP. The CDR3 is made up of 12 amino acids. The CDR3 DNA follows: TGTGATCTCGGACAGGGCCACTATGGCTACACCTTC. It yields the protein CDLGQGHYGYTF.

CDR3 region: CASSHAVATRETQYF. The DNA of the CDR3 is TGTGCCAGCAGCCACGCCGTGGCAACCCGGGAGACCCAGTACTTC. The chain joins TRBV7-9 to TRBJ2-5; D gene ambiguous. Trimming pared 5 bases from V and 5 bases from J, leaving 18 bases between. This CDR3 region has 15 residues. Germline V CDR1 and CDR2: SEHNR, FQNEAQ (reference sequence). The variable domain in full, completed from reference TRBV7-9 and TRBJ2-5, reads DTGVSQNPRHKITKRGQNVTFRCDPISEHNRLYWYRQTLGQGPEFLTYFQNEAQLEKSRLLSDRFSAERPKGSFSTLEIQRTEQGDSAMYLCASSHAVATRETQYFGPGTRLLVL.

This chain connects TRBV6-5 to TRBJ1-2; D is perhaps TRBD1 (5 bases). V was clipped by 5 bases and J by 2 bases, with 18 bases between them. Germline CDR1 and CDR2: MNHEY and SVGAGI. This CDR3 contains 16 residues. The CDR3 bases are TGTGCCAGCAGTCCCCGGGACGGACCCATCAACTATGGCTACACCTTC. Its protein product is CASSPRDGPINYGYTF.

CDR3 sequence (DNA): TGCAGTGCTATGGGACAGGGGGCACCAGATACGCAGTATTTT. Protein: CSAMGQGAPDTQYF. V is TRBV20-1 and J is TRBJ2-3; 12 nucleotides agree with TRBD1. Trimming cost V 4 bases and J 4 bases; bases outside gene matches: 3. The CDR3 covers 14 residues. Germline lookup yields CDR1 DFQATT and CDR2 SNEGSKA (reference sequence).

This clonotype has more than one count but fewer than ten. The V gene is TRBV30, the J gene TRBJ2-1; D not certain. The CDR3 extends over 13 amino acids. The V and J ends lost 3 bases and 2 bases respectively, with 8 bases between them. Germline V gene sequence: CDR1 GTSNPN, CDR2 SVGIG (reference sequence). The CDR3 sequence is CAWRAWAYNEQFF. In DNA, the CDR3 is TGTGCCTGGAGGGCGTGGGCCTACAATGAGCAGTTCTTC.